The 2 T cell receptor beta chains given below trace back to one sample, sequenced in a study of cytomegalovirus exposure and HLA in healthy donors. PCR amplification relied on 60 Vbeta primers (plus 13 Jbeta primers). Data came from immunoSEQ multiplex PCR; TCRdb stores just in-frame clones and leaves some out. This table holds about 110,000 clones, 70% to 80% found once. Sequenced: PBMCs. The receptors were gathered from a young man in good health and CMV-seronegative.

In this sample, this clone turned up a few times. The V call is TRBV4-3, the J call TRBJ1-3; 8 positions match TRBD1. The junction had 9 bases not matched to a gene; V was cut back by 3 bases and J by 2 bases. This CDR3 is built from 17 residues. CDR1 is LGHNA, CDR2 YSLEER, per germline. The CDR3 DNA reads as TGCGCCAGCAGCCACATGACAGGGGAATTGGCTGGAAACACCATATATTTT. The encoded protein is CASSHMTGELAGNTIYF.

This chain links TRBV7-9 with TRBJ1-4; unclear D gene. Germline lookup yields CDR1 SEHNR and CDR2 FQNEAQ (reference sequence). Trimming took off 5 bases at V and 0 bases at J, with 22 bases between the two ends. The CDR3 is made up of 19 amino acids. CDR3 coding DNA: TGTGCCAGCAGCCCATACCACCTAAACAGAGCTGCAACTAATGAAAAACTGTTTTTT. Protein product: CASSPYHLNRAATNEKLFF. The entire variable domain, with the rest obtained from reference TRBV7-9 and TRBJ1-4, is as follows: DTGVSQNPRHKITKRGQNVTFRCDPISEHNRLYWYRQTLGQGPEFLTYFQNEAQLEKSRLLSDRFSAERPKGSFSTLEIQRTEQGDSAMYLCASSPYHLNRAATNEKLFFGSGTQLSVL.